The sequence of this T cell receptor beta chain was determined in a study of shared T cell receptors in the human thymus. V was pared by 7 bases and J by 0 bases, with 15 bases between. The length of the CDR3 is 15 residues. Per the germline V gene, CDR1 is LNHDA and CDR2 is SQIVND (reference sequence). Sequencing used immunoSEQ multiplex PCR; TCRdb keeps in-frame clones, though not all of them. Here the sample spans roughly 660,000 clones, approximately 90% being singletons. The same data also contributed to another study, on human thymus T cells. That report notes: Among the donors, all were healthy Finnish infants having corrective surgery for congenital heart defects. Resections obtained during corrective heart surgery supplied the thymus tissue. Thymic repertoires overlap heavily among unrelated individuals, related research has reported.

The rearrangement links TRBV19 to TRBJ1-1; D uncertain. The receptor comes from a boy in the first two years of life with a congenital heart defect. The sample taken for sequencing was thymocytes. This CDR3 reads CASNGGRRMNTEAFF. CDR3 nucleotide sequence: TGTGCCAGTAATGGCGGGCGAAGGATGAACACTGAAGCTTTCTTT.